Detailed here is one T cell receptor (beta chain). This sample is drawn from a study of blood T cell repertoires in COVID-19. Study overall: Acute and convalescent COVID-19 samples came from the United States, Italy and Spain. In each case, the material was cDNA or gDNA derived from T cells, B-cell-depleted T cells, or PBMCs.

Trimming took 5 bases from V and 9 from J, leaving 14 bases between them. CDR3 length: 13 amino acids. Original handling: Nucleated cell number was recorded as an estimate derived from reference gene primer amplification. Sequencing was performed with immunoSEQ multiplex PCR; in TCRdb, only in-frame clones are kept and a portion is missing. V and J calls plus clone size are reproduced from that table; the DNA served to infer D and trimming. The sample includes 150,000 to 200,000 clones, approximately 83% of them seen just once. V and J are TRBV12-3 or TRBV12-4 and TRBJ2-4, with D possibly matching TRBD2 (5 bases). The sequence was collected from a human donor with active or convalescent COVID-19. The donor label of this sample is uncertain. The sample comprised peripheral blood. CDR3 region: CASSLKGAGIQYF. The CDR3 nucleotides are TGTGCCAGCAGTCTCAAGGGTGCGGGCATTCAGTACTTC.